Reported below is one TCR beta chain. In germline, CDR1 is LNHDA, CDR2 SQIVND (reference sequence). The CDR3 runs to 17 residues. After removal of 5 bases from V and 4 bases from J, the junction contained 8 bases not matched to a gene. This sample was included in a study of blood T cell repertoires in COVID-19. As for the study in general: COVID-19 samples, acute and convalescent, were from the United States, Italy and Spain. T cells, B-cell-depleted T cells, or PBMCs supplied cDNA or gDNA.

Original methodology: Estimates of nucleated cell counts were drawn from the amplification of reference gene primers. The protocol was immunoSEQ multiplex PCR, while the TCRdb copy is restricted to in-frame clones and leaves out a portion. The V and J calls and the clone size are those of that table, but D and trimming were determined from the DNA. The table lists under 30,000 clones, around 96% of them singletons. This rearrangement joins TRBV19 to TRBJ2-1; 13 nucleotides align to TRBD2. The sequencing input was peripheral blood. This sequence was found in a human donor with active COVID-19. The donor label of this sample is uncertain. The CDR3 sequence is CASSATSGGAGYNEQFF. In nucleotides, the CDR3 is TGTGCCAGTAGTGCCACTAGCGGGGGGGCCGGTTACAATGAGCAGTTCTTC.